Listed below are T cell receptor beta chains from one sample, sequenced in a study of blood T cell repertoires in COVID-19. Assay used: immunoSEQ multiplex PCR; TCRdb lists only in-frame clones, some missing. The sample holds about 150,000 clones, approximately 80% seen once. The material sequenced was PBMCs or T cells enriched from blood (not recorded which). Receptors originate from a woman aged 45-65 years who had recovered from COVID-19. The CDR3 runs from the conserved cysteine through the conserved F or W. The order of the fields is J gene, CDR3 length, D gene, V gene, clone size, CDR3 protein, CDR3 DNA. The D gene is left open where the match is weak. Clone size is stated in some rows and not others, as once, few, many or a class when expanded.

>TRBJ2-7|13|NA|TRBV30|few
CAWTNTGRYEQYF
TGTGCCTGGACCAATACAGGGCGCTACGAGCAGTACTTC
>TRBJ1-2|11|NA|TRBV20-1|NA
CSASFRSGYTF
TGCAGTGCTAGTTTTAGGAGTGGCTACACCTTC
>TRBJ2-1|17|NA|TRBV4-1|NA
CASSQGPGGGGRNEQFF
TGCGCCAGCAGCCAAGGGCCTGGGGGCGGGGGTAGGAATGAGCAGTTCTTC
>TRBJ1-5|13|NA|TRBV18|once
CASSRTDNQPQHF
TGTGCCAGCTCACGGACAGACAATCAGCCCCAGCATTTT
>TRBJ1-1|15|TRBD1|TRBV6-5|once
CASRYRGPSGTEAFF
TGTGCCAGCAGATACAGGGGGCCGAGTGGGACTGAAGCTTTCTTT
>TRBJ1-1|14|NA|TRBV5-4|NA
CASSLRGGNTEAFF
TGTGCCAGCAGCTTGCGCGGGGGAAACACTGAAGCTTTCTTT
>TRBJ1-1|13|TRBD1|TRBV30|NA
CAWEGQTNTEAFF
TGTGCCTGGGAGGGACAGACTAACACTGAAGCTTTCTTT
>TRBJ2-1|15|TRBD1|TRBV5-4|NA
CASSPTGDPYNEQFF
TGTGCCAGCAGCCCGACAGGGGACCCCTACAATGAGCAGTTCTTC
>TRBJ2-4|12|TRBD1|TRBV6-1|NA
CASSEQGDIQYF
TGTGCCAGCAGTGAACAGGGGGACATTCAGTACTTC
>TRBJ1-2|14|TRBD1|TRBV19|few
CASSTIQGNYGYTF
TGTGCCAGTAGTACGATACAGGGGAACTATGGCTACACCTTC
>TRBJ2-5|16|TRBD2|TRBV9|NA
CASSVGTGGRPETQYF
TGTGCCAGCAGCGTAGGGACGGGGGGGCGTCCGGAGACCCAGTACTTC
>TRBJ2-7|14|NA|TRBV29-1|NA
CSVEESPGSFAQYF
TGCAGCGTTGAAGAGAGCCCCGGGTCCTTTGCGCAGTACTTC
>TRBJ1-2|13|TRBD1|TRBV12-5|NA
CASGLGTGDGYTF
TGTGCTAGTGGTTTGGGGACAGGGGATGGCTACACCTTC
>TRBJ1-3|17|TRBD1|TRBV2|once
CASSEALGQGVGNTIYF
TGTGCCAGCAGTGAAGCGCTTGGGCAGGGGGTAGGAAACACCATATATTTT
>TRBJ1-2|14|NA|TRBV6-6|NA
CASSYEPNPYGYTF
TGTGCCAGCAGTTACGAGCCCAACCCCTATGGCTACACCTTC
>TRBJ2-2|20|NA|TRBV4-1|once
CASSPAPGLSTTANTGELFF
TGCGCCAGCAGCCCCGCCCCGGGACTCTCGACCACCGCGAACACCGGGGAGCTGTTTTTT
>TRBJ2-1|12|NA|TRBV4-1|NA
CASSSTVSEQFF
TGCGCCAGCAGCTCTACTGTAAGTGAGCAGTTCTTC
>TRBJ1-5|12|TRBD1|TRBV27|once
CATGTGNQPQHF
TGTGCCACCGGGACAGGCAATCAGCCCCAGCATTTT
>TRBJ1-2|15|NA|TRBV27|NA
CASSLTPQGSYGYTF
TGTGCCAGCAGTTTAACGCCTCAGGGGAGCTATGGCTACACCTTC
>TRBJ1-2|14|TRBD1|TRBV5-1|few
CASSLVGQGDGYTF
TGCGCCAGCAGCTTGGTGGGACAGGGGGATGGCTACACCTTC
>TRBJ1-5|14|TRBD1|TRBV5-5|NA
CASSLTGGGQPQHF
TGTGCCAGCAGCTTGACAGGGGGCGGCCAGCCCCAGCATTTT
>TRBJ2-4|13|TRBD1|TRBV12-3/TRBV12-4|NA
CASSPPGQMFWYF
TGTGCCAGCAGTCCGCCGGGACAGATGTTTTGGTACTTC
>TRBJ2-3|15|TRBD1|TRBV5-1|once
CASSIRTGGTDTQYF
TGCGCCAGCAGCATTCGGACAGGCGGCACAGATACGCAGTATTTT
>TRBJ2-3|13|NA|TRBV30|few
CAWSVSGVVTQYF
TGTGCCTGGAGTGTCTCAGGGGTAGTTACGCAGTATTTT
>TRBJ2-7|13|NA|TRBV11-3|NA
CASSLSREGEQYF
TGTGCCAGCAGCCTTTCGAGAGAGGGAGAGCAGTACTTC
>TRBJ2-5|14|NA|TRBV5-4|NA
CASSLAGSQETQYF
TGTGCCAGCAGCTTGGCGGGGAGCCAAGAGACCCAGTACTTC
>TRBJ1-2|16|NA|TRBV28|NA
CASSLASRGGGGGYTF
TGTGCCAGCAGTTTAGCGTCAAGGGGGGGCGGTGGTGGCTACACCTTC
>TRBJ2-2|14|TRBD2|TRBV29-1|NA
CSVALAGHTGELFF
TGCAGCGTTGCACTAGCGGGGCACACCGGGGAGCTGTTTTTT
>TRBJ1-1|17|TRBD1|TRBV7-2|NA
CASSSQGAPRGSTEAFF
TGTGCCAGCAGCTCACAGGGGGCGCCGCGTGGGAGCACTGAAGCTTTCTTT
>TRBJ1-2|16|TRBD1|TRBV11-2|once
CASSLPGTAINYGYTF
TGTGCCAGCAGCTTACCTGGGACAGCGATAAACTATGGCTACACCTTC
>TRBJ2-3|12|NA|TRBV29-1|NA
CSGGPGTDTQYF
TGCAGCGGGGGGCCGGGGACAGATACGCAGTATTTT
>TRBJ2-5|15|NA|TRBV2|NA
CASGVGRGAQETQYF
TGTGCCAGCGGAGTGGGCAGGGGGGCTCAAGAGACCCAGTACTTC
>TRBJ1-1|15|NA|TRBV11-2|NA
CASSPPTSPDTEAFF
TGTGCCAGCAGCCCGCCGACATCCCCCGATACTGAAGCTTTCTTT
>TRBJ1-4|15|NA|TRBV27|many
CASSVTGTYGEKLFF
TGTGCCAGCAGTGTAACCGGGACTTATGGGGAAAAACTGTTTTTT
>TRBJ2-3|11|TRBD1|TRBV11-2|few
CASSRRDRAYF
TGTGCCAGCAGCCGCCGGGACAGGGCTTATTTT
>TRBJ2-3|15|NA|TRBV18|NA
CASSPTTEITDTQYF
TGTGCCAGCTCACCAACGACAGAGATAACAGATACGCAGTATTTT
>TRBJ1-2|15|NA|TRBV28|NA
CASSLFVTSGMGYTF
TGTGCCAGCAGTTTATTCGTGACGTCGGGTATGGGCTACACCTTC
>TRBJ2-3|15|NA|TRBV30|NA
CAWEPPTGGTDTQYF
TGTGCCTGGGAACCTCCGACGGGGGGCACAGATACGCAGTATTTT
>TRBJ2-2|13|NA|TRBV28|NA
CASSNTGTRELFF
TGTGCCAGCAGTAACACAGGGACCCGGGAGCTGTTTTTT
>TRBJ1-3|15|NA|TRBV4-2|NA
CASSQGGRRPNTIYF
TGTGCCAGCAGCCAAGGCGGAAGACGGCCAAACACCATATATTTT
>TRBJ1-2|14|NA|TRBV20-1|NA
CSASVSREGYGYTF
TGCAGTGCTAGTGTATCCAGGGAGGGGTATGGCTACACCTTC
>TRBJ2-1|15|TRBD2|TRBV7-2|once
CASSQIAGGMYEQFF
TGTGCCAGCAGCCAAATAGCGGGGGGTATGTATGAGCAGTTCTTC
>TRBJ1-4|13|NA|TRBV5-6|NA
CASSSLLTGELFF
TGTGCCAGCAGTTCGTTATTGACGGGGGAACTGTTTTTT
>TRBJ2-1|14|TRBD1|TRBV6-5|NA
CASSKQGSNNEQFF
TGTGCCAGCAGCAAACAGGGGTCCAACAATGAGCAGTTCTTC
>TRBJ1-1|15|NA|TRBV6-5|NA
CASSFSHFGRTEAFF
TGTGCCAGCAGTTTTTCACATTTTGGGAGAACTGAAGCTTTCTTT
>TRBJ2-2|15|TRBD1|TRBV2|NA
CASSAGQGVYGELFF
TGTGCCAGCAGTGCGGGACAGGGGGTTTACGGGGAGCTGTTTTTT
>TRBJ2-2|14|TRBD1|TRBV28|NA
CASRGDSNTGELFF
TGTGCCAGCAGAGGGGACAGTAACACCGGGGAGCTGTTTTTT
>TRBJ1-2|12|NA|TRBV29-1|NA
CSVEESSYGYTF
TGCAGCGTTGAAGAGAGCTCCTATGGCTACACCTTC
>TRBJ2-7|14|TRBD1|TRBV7-2|NA
CASSPRTGSYEQYF
TGTGCCAGCAGCCCCAGGACAGGCTCCTACGAGCAGTACTTC
>TRBJ2-3|12|NA|TRBV28|once
CASGQTGNTQYF
TGTGCCAGCGGACAGACAGGAAATACGCAGTATTTT
>TRBJ1-1|12|NA|TRBV7-8|NA
CASSQGGTEAFF
TGTGCCAGCAGCCAAGGGGGCACTGAAGCTTTCTTT
>TRBJ2-5|16|TRBD2|TRBV7-2|many
CASSSRGGDGRETQYF
TGTGCCAGCAGCTCCCGTGGGGGGGACGGTAGGGAGACCCAGTACTTC
>TRBJ2-3|14|TRBD2|TRBV5-1|once
CASSMLAGTDTQYF
TGCGCCAGCAGCATGCTAGCGGGTACAGATACGCAGTATTTT
>TRBJ1-3|14|TRBD1|TRBV7-7|NA
CASSPDRGGNTIYF
TGTGCCAGCAGCCCGGACAGGGGTGGAAACACCATATATTTT